The 21 T cell receptor beta chains below were found in one sample sequenced in a study of blood T cell repertoires in COVID-19. The protocol was immunoSEQ multiplex PCR, while the TCRdb copy is restricted to in-frame clones and leaves out a portion. This sample has some 160,000 clones, with around 85% found just once. The specimen sequenced was peripheral blood. The receptor source for this set is a woman in her seventies with acute or convalescent COVID-19.

The chain carries TRBV19 and TRBJ2-5, with 10 bases matching TRBD1. This CDR3 region has 15 residues. Per germline, CDR1 LNHDA and CDR2 SQIVND (reference sequence). J lost 9 bases, V lost 3 bases, and 10 bases had no gene match. The CDR3 reads CASSMGGQGPRAQYF. The DNA of the CDR3 is TGTGCCAGTAGTATGGGGGGACAGGGGCCCCGGGCCCAGTACTTC.

The chain combines TRBV6-5 with TRBJ2-3; 7 bases fit TRBD2. CDR3 size: 14 residues. Trimming removed 5 bases from V and 1 base from J; junction bases left unmatched: 3. In germline, CDR1 is MNHEY, CDR2 SVGAGI. CDR3 residues: CASSKSGGTDTQYF. The DNA of the CDR3 is TGTGCCAGCAGTAAAAGCGGGGGCACAGATACGCAGTATTTT.

The chain combines TRBV5-6 with TRBJ1-2, with 10 nucleotides matching TRBD1. CDR1 is SGHDT, CDR2 YYEEEE, per germline. The CDR3 extends over 17 amino acids. Trimming took 2 bases from V and 3 from J; bases not matched to a gene: 10. The CDR3 protein is CASSFEGLGQGDYGYTF. Here the CDR3 DNA reads TGTGCCAGCAGCTTCGAGGGGTTAGGACAGGGGGACTATGGCTACACCTTC.

This clone came up once. One junction end does not reproduce the germline sequence, and a read error may be involved. The chain joins TRBV12-3 or TRBV12-4 to TRBJ2-7, with TRBD2 identical over 8 bases. This CDR3 contains 12 residues. The DNA for the CDR3 is TGTGCCAGCAGTTTTGGGGCCTCGGGGGGGGACTTC. This encodes CASSFGASGGDF.

The V and J genes are TRBV6-1 and TRBJ2-5; weak D call: TRBD2 (6 bases). CDR3 size: 13 residues. CDR1 and CDR2 (germline): MNHNS, SASEGT. The germline V and J ends were trimmed by 1 base and 6 bases, with 9 bases remaining between them. The CDR3 region is CASSEVGGQTQYF. Written as DNA, the CDR3 is TGTGCCAGCAGTGAAGTGGGAGGACAGACCCAGTACTTC.

The V call is TRBV2, the J call TRBJ1-2; TRBD1 matches 9 bases. V trimming: 6 bases; J trimming: 8 bases; junction bases outside the gene matches: 7. This CDR3 contains 13 residues. The V gene's germline CDR1 is SNHLY and CDR2 FYNNEI. CDR3 residues: CASREDRGRGYTF. CDR3 bases: TGTGCCAGCAGGGAGGACAGGGGAAGGGGCTACACCTTC.

V usage is TRBV3-1 (or the pseudogene TRBV3-2) and J usage is TRBJ1-4; D unclear. In germline, CDR1 is LGHDT, CDR2 YNNKEL (reference sequence). The germline V and J ends were trimmed by 1 base and 6 bases, with 6 bases remaining between them. The CDR3 spans 13 residues. The CDR3 region is CASSQVRDEKLFF. The CDR3 region has the DNA TGTGCCAGCAGCCAAGTCCGGGATGAAAAACTGTTTTTT.

The chain combines TRBV7-9 with TRBJ1-2, with 9 positions matching TRBD1. Germline loops: CDR1 SEHNR, CDR2 FQNEAQ (reference sequence). The J segment lost 4 bases and the V segment lost 1 base, leaving 1 base of the junction unmatched. The CDR3 contains 14 residues. CDR3 sequence (DNA): TGTGCCAGCAGCTTAGTGGGACAGGGCTATGGCTACACCTTC. This encodes CASSLVGQGYGYTF.

The chain has TRBV24-1 and TRBJ1-5, with a weak D call TRBD1 (5 bases). Germline V lookup: CDR1 KGHDR, CDR2 SFDVKD. There are 15 residues in the CDR3. Trimming took off 3 bases at V and 3 bases at J, with 11 bases between the two ends. The CDR3 region has the DNA TGTGCCACCAGTGATAAATCAGGGCCCAATCAGCCCCAGCATTTT. Protein product: CATSDKSGPNQPQHF.

The V call is TRBV19, the J call TRBJ2-2; TRBD1 matches at 10 bases. This CDR3 contains 15 residues. With V trimmed by 5 bases and J by 0 bases, 0 bases remained unmatched. CDR1 is LNHDA, CDR2 SQIVND, per germline (reference sequence). The CDR3 DNA reads TGTGCCAGTAGTGGGACAGGGGCGAACACCGGGGAGCTGTTTTTT. Encoded protein: CASSGTGANTGELFF.

The genes are TRBV6-4 and TRBJ1-2; no clear D. Germline CDR1 MRHNA, CDR2 SNTAGT. Trimming took off 4 bases at V and 5 bases at J, with 8 bases between the two ends. The CDR3 has 12 residues. The CDR3 DNA follows: TGTGCCAGCAGTGTTCCGTTTTATGGCTACACCTTC. It translates to CASSVPFYGYTF.

V usage is TRBV28 and J usage is TRBJ1-1, with a possible D match to TRBD1 (6 bases). The CDR3 loop spans 14 amino acids. Germline V gene sequence: CDR1 MDHEN, CDR2 SYDVKM. V was pared by 6 bases and J by 2 bases, with 13 bases between. The CDR3 here is CASRRGGSNTEAFF. The CDR3, as DNA: TGTGCCAGCAGGAGAGGGGGTTCTAACACTGAAGCTTTCTTT.

The V and J genes are TRBV28 and TRBJ1-2; TRBD1 agrees at 10 bases. CDR3 length equals 15 residues. Germline assignment: CDR1 MDHEN and CDR2 SYDVKM. Trimming removed 4 bases from V and 3 bases from J; junction bases left unmatched: 5. The CDR3 DNA is TGTGCCAGCAGTTCCGGGACAGGGGCCCACTATGGCTACACCTTC. Its protein product is CASSSGTGAHYGYTF.

The rearrangement joins TRBV24-1 to TRBJ2-6; possible D gene TRBD2, 6 bases. The CDR3 extends over 18 amino acids. V was cut by 3 bases and J by 4 bases, with 18 bases left in between. The germline gives CDR1 KGHDR, CDR2 SFDVKD. CDR3 bases: TGTGCCACCAGTGATCCCCCAGGGATCGGGAGAGGGGCCAACGTCCTGACTTTC. It encodes CATSDPPGIGRGANVLTF.

The chain uses TRBV5-1 and TRBJ1-2, with a possible D match to TRBD1 (5 bases). The V end lost 4 bases, the J end lost 4 bases, and 14 bases lay between the germline ends. The CDR3 covers 14 residues. Germline V gene sequence: CDR1 SGHRS, CDR2 YFSETQ. The CDR3 nucleotides are TGCGCCAGCAGCGATGGACAAACTATCTATGGCTACACCTTC. Translation gives CASSDGQTIYGYTF.

This chain links TRBV25-1 with TRBJ1-4; D gene uncertain. Germline V gene lookup returns CDR1 MGHDK and CDR2 SYGVNS. V dropped 2 bases and J dropped 8 bases, with 15 bases sitting between them. CDR3 length: 15 amino acids. The CDR3 DNA is TGTGCCAGCAGTGAAGGTTATCTAACCCCGGAAAAACTGTTTTTT. Translation: CASSEGYLTPEKLFF.

This chain connects TRBV27 to TRBJ1-2; possibly TRBD1 for D (6 bases). This CDR3 has 13 amino acids. The V gene's germline CDR1 is MNHEY and CDR2 SMNVEV (reference sequence). The V end lost 6 bases, the J end lost 7 bases, and 15 bases lay between the germline ends. The CDR3 protein is CASRGANRVGYTF. CDR3 sequence (DNA): TGTGCCAGCAGGGGGGCAAACAGGGTTGGCTACACCTTC.

The chain combines TRBV20-1 with TRBJ2-7, with D tentatively TRBD2 (5 bases). The germline V and J ends were trimmed by 7 bases and 6 bases, with 13 bases remaining between them. CDR1 and CDR2 (germline): DFQATT, SNEGSKA (reference sequence). CDR3 length: 11 amino acids. The CDR3, as DNA: TGCAGTGTCCGGGGAACGGGCGAGCAGTACTTC. This sequence encodes CSVRGTGEQYF.

The chain couples TRBV18 to TRBJ1-4; 7 nucleotides match TRBD1. CDR1 KGHSH and CDR2 LQKENI come from the germline V gene. CDR3 length: 15 amino acids. V trimming: 5 bases; J trimming: 7 bases; junction bases outside the gene matches: 10. This CDR3 reads CASSNTVYRGEKLFF. The CDR3 nucleotides read TGTGCCAGCTCAAATACGGTCTACAGGGGTGAAAAACTGTTTTTT.

The V gene is TRBV28, the J gene TRBJ1-2; 7 nucleotides line up with TRBD1. The CDR3 totals 15 residues. CDR1 MDHEN and CDR2 SYDVKM come from the germline V gene. Trimming at V came to 4 bases and at J to 0 bases, leaving 5 bases not matched to a gene. CDR3 in amino acids: CASSSSGTANYGYTF. The CDR3, as DNA: TGTGCCAGCAGTTCATCCGGGACAGCTAACTATGGCTACACCTTC.

For the CDR3, the DNA is TGTGCCTGGAGTGTCGTAGGTGCGGGGGGACAGGGCTTCTCTGGAAACACCATATATTTT. Translating it yields CAWSVVGAGGQGFSGNTIYF. J is TRBJ1-3 and V is TRBV30; 9 bases line up with TRBD1. V was pared by 0 bases and J by 0 bases, with 15 bases of the junction left unmatched. CDR3 length equals 20 residues. The germline gives CDR1 GTSNPN, CDR2 SVGIG (reference sequence).